This T cell receptor beta chain was captured in a study of blood T cell repertoires in COVID-19. About the research overall: Sample material is recorded as cDNA or gDNA derived from T cells, B-cell-depleted T cells, or PBMCs.

Assay used: immunoSEQ multiplex PCR; TCRdb lists only in-frame clones, some missing. This table has some 83,000 clones, 82% appearing once. This clone was counted a single time. Germline V gene sequence: CDR1 MNHEY, CDR2 SVGAGI. J gave up 1 base and V 6 bases, and 5 bases lay outside the gene matches. This CDR3 comprises 14 residues. Sequencing used peripheral blood. V usage is TRBV6-5 and J usage is TRBJ1-1, with 7 bases fitting TRBD1. This clonotype originated in a human donor in a cohort sampled during active COVID-19. The CDR3 spells CASRYRGENTEAFF. In DNA, the CDR3 is TGTGCCAGCAGGTACAGGGGTGAGAACACTGAAGCTTTCTTT.